One sample yielded the 24 T cell receptor beta chains listed below, sequenced in a study of blood T cell repertoires in COVID-19. TCRdb's table, derived via immunoSEQ multiplex PCR, lists solely in-frame clones and lacks some. Found here are fewer than 600,000 clones, 80% to 90% of them singletons; the top ten hold approximately 0.9%. Specimen: peripheral blood. The receptors were gathered from a man aged 18 to 30 with COVID-19, enrolled during active disease.

The chain carries TRBV6-5 and TRBJ1-1, with TRBD1 identical over 8 bases. There are 14 residues in the CDR3. J was trimmed by 3 bases and V by 7 bases; bases with no gene match: 7. CDR1 MNHEY and CDR2 SVGAGI come from the germline V gene. CDR3 DNA: TGTGCCAGCAACACGGACAGGGCCTACACTGAAGCTTTCTTT. Protein: CASNTDRAYTEAFF.

This clone was seen a few times. The V call is TRBV7-8, the J call TRBJ1-2; 9 nucleotides agree with TRBD1. The CDR3 totals 14 residues. Trimming took 5 bases from V and 7 from J; bases not matched to a gene: 8. The germline V gene encodes CDR1 SGHVS and CDR2 FQNEAQ. The CDR3 nucleotides read TGTGCCAGCAGCCGGCGGGACAGGGAATCTGGCTACACCTTC. It specifies CASSRRDRESGYTF. The entire variable domain, with the rest obtained from reference TRBV7-8 and TRBJ1-2, is as follows: GAGVSQSPRYKVAKRGQDVALRCDPISGHVSLFWYQQALGQGPEFLTYFQNEAQLDKSGLPSDRFFAERPEGSVSTLKIQRTQQEDSAVYLCASSRRDRESGYTFGSGTRLTVV.

This clone was seen just once. This rearrangement joins TRBV9 to TRBJ1-2, with TRBD1 matching 9 bases. The CDR3 spans 14 residues. J lost 3 bases, V lost 3 bases, and 3 bases had no gene match. The germline gives CDR1 SGDLS, CDR2 YYNGEE. The CDR3 is CASSDRDRDYGYTF. The CDR3 nucleotides are TGTGCCAGCAGCGACCGGGACAGGGACTATGGCTACACCTTC.

V gene TRBV4-1 combines with J gene TRBJ2-1; TRBD1 matches 9 bases. Unmatched junction bases numbered 8, after V lost 4 bases and J lost 7 bases. In germline, CDR1 is MGHRA, CDR2 YSYEKL. The length of the CDR3 is 15 residues. The CDR3 DNA is TGCGCCAGCAGCCCGCTAGGGGACAGGGCGAATGAGCAGTTCTTC. It is translated as CASSPLGDRANEQFF.

The rearrangement joins TRBV19 to TRBJ1-3; TRBD1 agrees at 7 bases. This CDR3 region has 17 residues. V gave up 4 bases and J gave up 0 bases; unmatched junction bases: 9. Germline lookup yields CDR1 LNHDA and CDR2 SQIVND (reference sequence). The CDR3 DNA follows: TGTGCCAGTAGTACCCTTGGGACAGTATTCTCTGGAAACACCATATATTTT. It is translated as CASSTLGTVFSGNTIYF.

V usage is TRBV6-5 and J usage is TRBJ1-1, with 7 bases lining up with TRBD1. V shed 6 bases and J 4 bases; nucleotides not matched to a gene: 5. The CDR3 contains 13 residues. Germline CDR1 reads MNHEY; CDR2 reads SVGAGI. For the CDR3, the DNA is TGTGCCAGCAGACCGGGACAGCTCACTGAAGCTTTCTTT. Translated: CASRPGQLTEAFF.

This chain joins TRBV3-1 (or the pseudogene TRBV3-2) and TRBJ2-3; maybe TRBD2 (7 bases). V shed 2 bases and J shed 4 bases, with 19 bases lying between them. Germline CDR1 LGHDT, CDR2 YNNKEL (reference sequence). This CDR3 is built from 17 residues. The CDR3 sequence is CASSQSRWRGRADTQYF. The CDR3 DNA follows: TGTGCCAGCAGCCAATCGAGGTGGAGGGGGAGGGCAGATACGCAGTATTTT.

This clone is a singleton in its sample. The chain combines TRBV6-6 with TRBJ1-5; tentatively, D is TRBD1 (6 bases). The V end lost 10 bases, the J end lost 3 bases, and 19 bases lay between the germline ends. Germline CDR1 and CDR2: MNHNY and SVGAGI (reference sequence). There are 15 residues in the CDR3. CDR3 protein: CATNPGQTPNQPQHF. The CDR3 DNA is TGTGCCACCAACCCAGGACAGACCCCCAATCAGCCCCAGCATTTT.

This clone was found once. The rearrangement links TRBV9 to TRBJ2-5; D might be TRBD2 (5 bases). V was pared by 5 bases and J by 0 bases, with 14 bases between. The CDR3 has 15 residues. Germline loops: CDR1 SGDLS, CDR2 YYNGEE. This CDR3 is CASSLDGDHQETQYF. CDR3 DNA: TGTGCCAGCAGTCTAGACGGGGATCACCAAGAGACCCAGTACTTC.

Details on this clone: Being one base from a much bigger clone, this may be a read error. Other DNA sequences from this sample encode an identical CDR3 as well. The DNA for the CDR3 is TGCGCCAGCAGCCAAGCAAGCGGGGTCTCCTACGAGCAGTACTTC. This sequence encodes CASSQASGVSYEQYF. The rearrangement joins TRBV4-1 to TRBJ2-7, with 7 bases that match TRBD2. The CDR3 spans 15 residues. The V and J ends lost 1 base and 0 bases, in that order; junction bases with no gene match: 3. Germline V gene sequence: CDR1 MGHRA, CDR2 YSYEKL.

This clone was counted only a few times. DNA of the CDR3: TGTGCCAGTAGTATACTCGACAGACCATACAATGAGCAGTTCTTC. Encoded protein: CASSILDRPYNEQFF. This chain links TRBV19 with TRBJ2-1, with a tentative D call TRBD1 (5 bases). The CDR3 has 15 amino acids. V lost 2 bases and J lost 4, with 12 bases in between. The germline V gene has CDR1 LNHDA and CDR2 SQIVND (reference sequence).

The rearrangement joins TRBV7-9 to TRBJ2-7, with D perhaps TRBD2 (5 bases). V lost 6 bases to trimming and J lost 6 bases, with 18 bases between them. CDR1 and CDR2 from the germline V gene are SEHNR and FQNEAQ (reference sequence). The CDR3 has 14 residues. The CDR3, as DNA: TGTGCCAGCAGTCCTACGTCGGGATCCGGCGAGCAGTACTTC. Protein: CASSPTSGSGEQYF.

The chain combines TRBV19 with TRBJ2-3; TRBD1 aligns across 7 bases. The CDR3 length is 13 residues. Germline CDR1 LNHDA, CDR2 SQIVND (reference sequence). The V gene end was trimmed by 6 bases and the J gene end by 6 bases; junction bases not matched to a gene: 6. The CDR3 DNA follows: TGTGCCAGTAGGTCCCAGGGGGAGGATACGCAGTATTTT. It is translated as CASRSQGEDTQYF.

This clone was found once. The CDR3 sequence is CASAVPRTGSGDTQYF. DNA of the CDR3: TGTGCCAGCGCCGTACCGAGAACAGGGTCGGGAGATACGCAGTATTTT. The chain employs TRBV25-1 and TRBJ2-3; TRBD1 is a possible D gene (6 bases). The V end was cut by 8 bases, the J end by 5 bases, with 23 bases between. Germline-derived CDR1 and CDR2 are MGHDK and SYGVNS. The CDR3 runs 16 residues.

The chain has TRBV5-8 and TRBJ1-5; the D gene is possibly TRBD1 (5 bases). Germline values: CDR1 SGHTS, CDR2 YDEGEE. Trimming shortened V by 0 bases and J by 7 bases, and 14 bases separated the two germline ends. The CDR3 runs 15 residues. CDR3 nucleotide sequence: TGTGCCAGCAGCTTGGGACAGTCGGTAAGGCAGCCCCAGCATTTT. Protein: CASSLGQSVRQPQHF.

This clone has a handful of counts. V gene TRBV30 combines with J gene TRBJ2-1, with TRBD1 identical over 12 bases. This CDR3 has 14 amino acids. Germline V gene data show CDR1 as GTSNPN and CDR2 as SVGIG (reference sequence). The J segment lost 6 bases and the V segment lost 3 bases, leaving 3 bases of the junction unmatched. CDR3 sequence (DNA): TGTGCCTGGAGCCGGGACAGGGGGCCCAATGAGCAGTTCTTC. Translation gives CAWSRDRGPNEQFF.

The V and J genes are TRBV30 and TRBJ1-5; no definite D call. Trimming shortened V by 2 bases and J by 0 bases, and 14 bases separated the two germline ends. The V gene's germline CDR1 is GTSNPN and CDR2 SVGIG (reference sequence). The CDR3 spans 16 residues. CDR3 sequence: CAWSPGEGGSNQPQHF. The DNA for the CDR3 is TGTGCCTGGAGTCCTGGGGAGGGCGGTAGCAATCAGCCCCAGCATTTT.

The table lists this clone with a few counts. The chain links TRBV14 to TRBJ2-1; the D is unclear. Germline values: CDR1 SGHDN, CDR2 FVKESK. This CDR3 is 14 amino acids long. V was cut by 1 base and J by 4 bases, with 8 bases left in between. CDR3 DNA: TGTGCCAGCAGCCAAGGCCAGATTTACAATGAGCAGTTCTTC. Translation: CASSQGQIYNEQFF.

The chain carries TRBV27 and TRBJ2-3; D is possibly TRBD2 (6 bases). CDR3 size: 13 residues. Deletions cut 9 bases from V and 1 base from J, with 11 bases between. Germline lookup yields CDR1 MNHEY and CDR2 SMNVEV (reference sequence). The CDR3 is CASRSGRTDTQYF. In DNA form, the CDR3 reads TGTGCCAGTCGTAGCGGACGCACAGATACGCAGTATTTT.

V and J are TRBV2 and TRBJ2-1, with 7 bases that match TRBD2. Losses at the gene ends were 2 bases for V and 7 bases for J; bases not matched to a gene: 11. This CDR3 contains 16 residues. CDR1 is SNHLY and CDR2 is FYNNEI in the germline V gene. The CDR3 spells CASSEFWTSGGNEQFF. The CDR3 DNA sequence: TGTGCCAGCAGTGAATTTTGGACTAGTGGGGGAAATGAGCAGTTCTTC.

The CDR3 sequence: CASSVTGFTGELFF. In nucleotides, the CDR3 is TGTGCCAGCAGCGTAACAGGGTTCACCGGGGAGCTGTTTTTT. This rearrangement joins TRBV2 to TRBJ2-2; TRBD1 might be the D (6 bases). The V and J ends lost 6 bases and 4 bases respectively, with 12 bases between them. The CDR3 extends over 14 amino acids. Germline CDR1 reads SNHLY; CDR2 reads FYNNEI.

In this sample, this clone turned up a few times. J is TRBJ2-1 and V is TRBV7-9; a weak D match, TRBD2 (5 bases). Germline loops: CDR1 SEHNR, CDR2 FQNEAQ (reference sequence). There are 12 residues in the CDR3. Trimming removed 6 bases at V and 9 bases at J, with 12 bases between. The CDR3 nucleotides are TGTGCCAGCAGGCCAGGAGGAGTTGAGCAGTTCTTC. This codes for CASRPGGVEQFF.

The V gene is TRBV7-3, the J gene TRBJ2-7; no clear D. V shed 1 base and J shed 4 bases, with 8 bases lying between them. The CDR3 covers 13 residues. Germline values: CDR1 SGHTA, CDR2 FQGTGA. CDR3 residues: CASSLNTRYEQYF. In DNA, the CDR3 is TGTGCCAGCAGCTTAAATACCAGATACGAGCAGTACTTC. Full variable domain (remainder filled in from reference TRBV7-3 and TRBJ2-7): GAGVSQTPSNKVTEKGKYVELRCDPISGHTALYWYRQSLGQGPEFLIYFQGTGAADDSGLPNDRFFAVRPEGSVSTLKIQRTERGDSAVYLCASSLNTRYEQYFGPGTRLTVT.

The chain uses TRBV11-3 and TRBJ2-2, with 7 bases fitting TRBD2. After removal of 5 bases from V and 1 base from J, the junction contained 4 bases not matched to a gene. There are 15 residues in the CDR3. Germline loops: CDR1 SGHNT, CDR2 YENEEA. CDR3 in amino acids: CASSGLAGNTGELFF. The CDR3 DNA reads as TGTGCCAGCAGCGGCTTAGCGGGGAACACCGGGGAGCTGTTTTTT.